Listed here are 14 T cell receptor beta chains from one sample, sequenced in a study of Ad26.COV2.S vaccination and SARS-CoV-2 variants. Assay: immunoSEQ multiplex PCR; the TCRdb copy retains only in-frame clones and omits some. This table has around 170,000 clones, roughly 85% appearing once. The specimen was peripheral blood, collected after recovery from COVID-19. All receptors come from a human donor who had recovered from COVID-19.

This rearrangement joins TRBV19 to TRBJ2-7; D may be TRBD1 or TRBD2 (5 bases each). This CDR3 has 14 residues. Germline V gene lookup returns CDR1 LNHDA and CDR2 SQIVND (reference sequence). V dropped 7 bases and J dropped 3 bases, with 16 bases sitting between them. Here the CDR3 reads CASTPEGESYEQYF. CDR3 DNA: TGTGCCAGTACCCCTGAAGGGGAGAGCTACGAGCAGTACTTC.

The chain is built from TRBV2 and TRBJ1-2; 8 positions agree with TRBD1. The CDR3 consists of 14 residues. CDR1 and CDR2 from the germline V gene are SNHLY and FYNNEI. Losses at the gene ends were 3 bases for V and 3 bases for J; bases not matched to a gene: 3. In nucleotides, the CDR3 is TGTGCCAGCAGTGATTCAGGGGGCGACTATGGCTACACCTTC. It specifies CASSDSGGDYGYTF. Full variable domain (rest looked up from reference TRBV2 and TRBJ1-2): EPEVTQTPSHQVTQMGQEVILRCVPISNHLYFYWYRQILGQKVEFLVSFYNNEISEKSEIFDDQFSVERPDGSNFTLKIRSTKLEDSAMYFCASSDSGGDYGYTFGSGTRLTVV.

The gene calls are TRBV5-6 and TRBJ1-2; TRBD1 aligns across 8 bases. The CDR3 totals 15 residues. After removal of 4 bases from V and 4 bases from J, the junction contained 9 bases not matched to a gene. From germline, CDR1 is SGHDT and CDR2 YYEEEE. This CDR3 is CASSRGTGVLYGYTF. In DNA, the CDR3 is TGTGCCAGCAGCCGAGGGACAGGAGTTCTCTATGGCTACACCTTC.

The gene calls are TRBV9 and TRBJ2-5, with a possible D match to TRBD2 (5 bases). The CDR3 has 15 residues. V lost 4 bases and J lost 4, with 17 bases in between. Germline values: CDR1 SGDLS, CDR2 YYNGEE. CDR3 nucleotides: TGTGCCAGCAGCCTGTCGTCGGGGTTCGGAGAGACCCAGTACTTC. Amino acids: CASSLSSGFGETQYF.

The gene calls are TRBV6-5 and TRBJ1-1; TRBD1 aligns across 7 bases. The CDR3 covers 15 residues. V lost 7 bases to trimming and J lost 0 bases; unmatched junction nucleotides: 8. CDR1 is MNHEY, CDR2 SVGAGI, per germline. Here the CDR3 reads CASTASRGMNTEAFF. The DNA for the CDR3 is TGTGCCAGCACCGCTTCCAGGGGGATGAACACTGAAGCTTTCTTT.

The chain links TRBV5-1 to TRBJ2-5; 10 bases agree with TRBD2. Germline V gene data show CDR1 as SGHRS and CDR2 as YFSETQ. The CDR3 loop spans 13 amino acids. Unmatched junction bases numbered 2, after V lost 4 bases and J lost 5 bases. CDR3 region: CASSILAGETQYF. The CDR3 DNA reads TGCGCCAGCAGCATACTAGCGGGGGAGACCCAGTACTTC.

CDR3 residues: CASREGVSEKLFF. Written as DNA, the CDR3 is TGTGCCAGCAGGGAAGGGGTTAGCGAAAAACTGTTTTTT. The chain joins TRBV12-3 or TRBV12-4 to TRBJ1-4, with D tentatively TRBD1 (5 bases). CDR3 length equals 13 residues. Trimming stripped 6 bases from V and 8 bases from J, with 13 bases between.

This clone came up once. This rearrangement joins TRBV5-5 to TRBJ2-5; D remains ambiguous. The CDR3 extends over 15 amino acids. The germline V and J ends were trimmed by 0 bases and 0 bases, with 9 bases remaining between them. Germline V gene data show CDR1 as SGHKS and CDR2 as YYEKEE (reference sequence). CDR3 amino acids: CASSLGNGYQETQYF. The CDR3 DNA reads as TGTGCCAGCAGCTTGGGGAATGGATACCAAGAGACCCAGTACTTC.

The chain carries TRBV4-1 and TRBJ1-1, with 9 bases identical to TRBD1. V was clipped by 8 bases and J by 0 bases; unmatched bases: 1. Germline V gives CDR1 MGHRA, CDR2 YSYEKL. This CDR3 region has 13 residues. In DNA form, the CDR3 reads TGCGCCAGCCGGACAGGGGTGAACACTGAAGCTTTCTTT. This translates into CASRTGVNTEAFF.

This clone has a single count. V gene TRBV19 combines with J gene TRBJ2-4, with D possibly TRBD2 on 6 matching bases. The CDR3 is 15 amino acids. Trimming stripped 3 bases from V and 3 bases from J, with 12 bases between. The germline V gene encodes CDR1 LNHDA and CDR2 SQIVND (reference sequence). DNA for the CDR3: TGTGCCAGTAGTATGAGCAGGGAGGTCAAAAACATTCAGTACTTC. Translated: CASSMSREVKNIQYF.

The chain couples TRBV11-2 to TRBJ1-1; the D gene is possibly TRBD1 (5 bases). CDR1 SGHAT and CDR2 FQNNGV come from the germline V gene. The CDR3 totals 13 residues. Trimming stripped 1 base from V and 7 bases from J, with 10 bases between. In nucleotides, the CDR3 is TGTGCCAGCAGCTTAGGAGGGGCGCTTGAAGCTTTCTTT. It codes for CASSLGGALEAFF.

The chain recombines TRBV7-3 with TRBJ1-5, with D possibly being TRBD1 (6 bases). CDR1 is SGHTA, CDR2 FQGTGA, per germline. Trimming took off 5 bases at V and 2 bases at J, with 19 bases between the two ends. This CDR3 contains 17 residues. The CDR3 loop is CASSRWWGAYCNQPQHF. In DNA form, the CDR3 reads TGTGCCAGCAGCCGCTGGTGGGGGGCTTATTGCAATCAGCCCCAGCATTTT.

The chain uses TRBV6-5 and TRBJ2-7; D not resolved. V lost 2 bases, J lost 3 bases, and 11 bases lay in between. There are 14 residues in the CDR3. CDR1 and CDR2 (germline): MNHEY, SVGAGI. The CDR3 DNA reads TGTGCCAGCAGTTACAGGGTCTGGGGCTACGAGCAGTACTTC. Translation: CASSYRVWGYEQYF.

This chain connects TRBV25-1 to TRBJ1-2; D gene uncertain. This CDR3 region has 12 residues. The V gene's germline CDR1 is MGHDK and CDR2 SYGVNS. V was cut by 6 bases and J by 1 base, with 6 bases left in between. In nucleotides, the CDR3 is TGTGCCAGCAGGGGTATTAACTATGGCTACACCTTC. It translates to CASRGINYGYTF.